A selection of T cell receptor beta chains follows, all from one sample in a study of cytomegalovirus exposure and HLA in healthy donors. The table came from immunoSEQ multiplex PCR; TCRdb's copy has only in-frame clones and leaves some out. Found here are 200,000 or so clones, 81% of them singletons; the top ten hold around 2.1%. The sequenced sample consisted of PBMCs. These receptors were taken from a woman between 18 and 29 years old in good health and CMV-seropositive. CDR3s include the opening cysteine and the closing phenylalanine or tryptophan. The D gene is left open where the match is weak. Clone size is not always given. Where it is, it says once, few, many or a class for expanded clones.

V	J	size	D	DNA	CDR3
TRBV10-3	TRBJ2-7	-	-	TGTGCCATCAGTGACACATTTGGGGGCTACGAGCAGTACTTC	CAISDTFGGYEQYF
TRBV4-2	TRBJ1-4	few	-	TGTGCCAGCAGCCAAGCGGAGTCAGGGTGGGAAAAACTGTTTTTT	CASSQAESGWEKLFF
TRBV9	TRBJ1-2	-	-	TGTGCCAGCAGCCACCGGGACACCCTCTATGGCTACACCTTC	CASSHRDTLYGYTF
TRBV2	TRBJ1-2	-	-	TGTGCCAGCAGTGATGGCAGGGGCCTGGCTAACTATGGCTACACCTTC	CASSDGRGLANYGYTF
TRBV7-9	TRBJ1-4	-	TRBD1	TGTGCCAGCAGCTTAAGAGTTGGGGACAGGGGCCGTGAAAAACTGTTTTTT	CASSLRVGDRGREKLFF
TRBV15	TRBJ2-5	-	-	TGTGCCACCAGCAGACACAGGTACCAAGAGACCCAGTACTTC	CATSRHRYQETQYF
TRBV5-1	TRBJ1-1	-	-	TGCGCCAGCAGCGTGACAGGTGGTAACACTGAAGCTTTCTTT	CASSVTGGNTEAFF
TRBV9	TRBJ2-1	-	TRBD1	TGTGCCAGCAGCGCCAGACAGGGGGCAAATGAGCAGTTCTTC	CASSARQGANEQFF
TRBV6-1	TRBJ2-3	-	TRBD1	TGTGCCAGCCATTACGGGACAGGAGGAGCAGATACGCAGTATTTT	CASHYGTGGADTQYF
TRBV4-1	TRBJ1-2	-	TRBD1	TGCGCCAGCAGCCCGACAGGGACCAGCTATGGCTACACCTTC	CASSPTGTSYGYTF
TRBV19	TRBJ1-5	-	TRBD1	TGTGCCAGTACCGACCCCACAGGGGGGGGCAATCAGCCCCAGCATTTT	CASTDPTGGGNQPQHF
TRBV11-1	TRBJ2-1	-	TRBD2	TGTGCCAGCAGCTTATTTAGGACTAGTTCCGATGAGCAGTTCTTC	CASSLFRTSSDEQFF
TRBV2	TRBJ2-3	once	TRBD2	TGTGCCAGCTTCGGGGGGGCGGCGTATACGCAGTATTTT	CASFGGAAYTQYF
TRBV13	TRBJ2-3	-	-	TGTGCCAGCACTCTACAGGGACCAGATACGCAGTATTTT	CASTLQGPDTQYF